This T cell receptor (beta chain) was obtained from a study of T cell repertoires in cytomegalovirus infection. With 10 bases removed from V and 3 bases from J, the gap between germline ends came to 20 bases. From germline, CDR1 is SGHTA and CDR2 FQGNSA. The CDR3 extends over 15 amino acids. Concerning this clonotype: Its target is unknown.

TCRdb re-derived calls from the reads in MiXCR, one entry per CDR3 protein. The profile shows hundreds of thousands of distinct CDR3 sequences, about two fifths of them singletons. Findings and limits, study-wide: Using cumulative public TCR beta family frequency, the authors identified those who carried CMV together with the relevant HLA. What dominated the ex vivo response were HLA-C-restricted CMV-specific TCR beta clonotypes.

The chain carries TRBV7-2 and TRBJ2-3; perhaps TRBD1 as D (7 bases). This material consisted of cultured PBMCs, taken from culture after CMV antigen stimulation. This TCR came from a human donor in good health (CMV status not recorded). Some clones in this sample may be carry-over from other donors' samples. The CDR3 sequence: CATAVAGQSTDTQYF. In nucleotides, the CDR3 is TGTGCCACAGCAGTGGCGGGACAGTCGACAGATACGCAGTATTTT.